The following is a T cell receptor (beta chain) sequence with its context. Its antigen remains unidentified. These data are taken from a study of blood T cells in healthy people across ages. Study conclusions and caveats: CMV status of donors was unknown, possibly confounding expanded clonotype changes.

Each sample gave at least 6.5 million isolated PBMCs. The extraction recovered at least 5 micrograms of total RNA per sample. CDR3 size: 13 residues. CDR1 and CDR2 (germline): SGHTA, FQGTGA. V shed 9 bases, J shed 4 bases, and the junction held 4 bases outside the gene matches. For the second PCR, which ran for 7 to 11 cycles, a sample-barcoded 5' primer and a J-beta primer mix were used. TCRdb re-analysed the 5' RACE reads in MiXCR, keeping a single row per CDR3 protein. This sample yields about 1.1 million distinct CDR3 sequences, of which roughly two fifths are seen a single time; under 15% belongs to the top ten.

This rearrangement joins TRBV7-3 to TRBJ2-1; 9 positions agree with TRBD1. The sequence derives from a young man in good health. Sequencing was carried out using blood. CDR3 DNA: TGTGCCAGTGGGACAGGGTTTTACAATGAGCAGTTCTTC. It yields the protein CASGTGFYNEQFF.